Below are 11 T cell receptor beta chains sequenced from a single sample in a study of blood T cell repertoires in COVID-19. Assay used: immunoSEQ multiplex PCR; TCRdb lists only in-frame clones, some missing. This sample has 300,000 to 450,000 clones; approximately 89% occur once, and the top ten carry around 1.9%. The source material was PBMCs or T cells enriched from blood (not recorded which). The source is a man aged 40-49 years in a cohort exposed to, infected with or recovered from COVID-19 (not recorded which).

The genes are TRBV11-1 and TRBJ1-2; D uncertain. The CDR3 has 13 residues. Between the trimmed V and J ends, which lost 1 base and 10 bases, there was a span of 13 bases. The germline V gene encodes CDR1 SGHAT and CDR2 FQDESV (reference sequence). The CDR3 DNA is TGTGCCAGCAGCTTAGATTACTCCCGCCCCTACACCTTC. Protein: CASSLDYSRPYTF.

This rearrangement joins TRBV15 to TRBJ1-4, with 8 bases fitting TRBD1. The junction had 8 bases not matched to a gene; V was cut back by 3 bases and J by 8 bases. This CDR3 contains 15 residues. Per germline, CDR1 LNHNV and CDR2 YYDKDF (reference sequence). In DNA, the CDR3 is TGTGCCACCAGCAGCACAAACAGGGGGGGCGAAAAACTGTTTTTT. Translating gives CATSSTNRGGEKLFF.

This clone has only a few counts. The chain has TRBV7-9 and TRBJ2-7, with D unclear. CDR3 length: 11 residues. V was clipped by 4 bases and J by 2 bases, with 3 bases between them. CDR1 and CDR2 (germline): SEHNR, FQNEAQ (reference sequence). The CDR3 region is CASSYTYEQYF. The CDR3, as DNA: TGTGCCAGCAGCTATACCTACGAGCAGTACTTC.

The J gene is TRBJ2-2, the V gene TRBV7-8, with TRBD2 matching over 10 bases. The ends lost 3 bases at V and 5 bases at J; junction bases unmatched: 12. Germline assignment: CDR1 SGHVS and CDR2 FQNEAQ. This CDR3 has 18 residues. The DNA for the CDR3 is TGTGCCAGCAGCTTTGGGGGAGGTACTAGCGGGATTACCGGGGAGCTGTTTTTT. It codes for CASSFGGGTSGITGELFF.

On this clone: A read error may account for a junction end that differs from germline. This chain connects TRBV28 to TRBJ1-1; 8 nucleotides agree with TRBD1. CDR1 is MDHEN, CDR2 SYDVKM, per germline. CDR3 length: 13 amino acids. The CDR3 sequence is CASSSRQGSVRVF. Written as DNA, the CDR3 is TGTGCCAGCAGTTCACGACAGGGGTCGGTACGAGTATTT. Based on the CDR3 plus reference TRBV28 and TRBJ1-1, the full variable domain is DVKVTQSSRYLVKRTGEKVFLECVQDMDHENMFWYRQDPGLGLRLIYFSYDVKMKEKGDIPEGYSVSREKKERFSLILESASTNQTSMYLCASSSRQGSVRVFGQGTRLTVV.

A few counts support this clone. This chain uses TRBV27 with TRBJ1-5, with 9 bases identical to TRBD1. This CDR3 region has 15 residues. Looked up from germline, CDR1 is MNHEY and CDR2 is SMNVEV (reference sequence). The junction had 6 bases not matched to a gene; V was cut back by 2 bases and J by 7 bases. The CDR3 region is CASSLQTGGQQPQHF. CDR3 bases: TGTGCCAGCAGTTTACAGACAGGGGGTCAACAGCCCCAGCATTTT.

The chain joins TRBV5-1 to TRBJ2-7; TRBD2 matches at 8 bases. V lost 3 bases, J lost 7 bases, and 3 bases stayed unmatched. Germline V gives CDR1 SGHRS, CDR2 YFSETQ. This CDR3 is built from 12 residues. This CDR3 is CASSSTSGEQYF. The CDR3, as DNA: TGCGCCAGCAGCTCCACTAGCGGAGAGCAGTACTTC.

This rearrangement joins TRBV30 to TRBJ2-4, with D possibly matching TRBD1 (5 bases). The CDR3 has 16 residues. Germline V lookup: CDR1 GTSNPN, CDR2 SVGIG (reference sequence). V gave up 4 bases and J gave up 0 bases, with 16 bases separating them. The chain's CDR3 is CAWTVGADSAKNIQYF. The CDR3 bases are TGTGCCTGGACCGTAGGGGCAGACTCAGCCAAAAACATTCAGTACTTC.

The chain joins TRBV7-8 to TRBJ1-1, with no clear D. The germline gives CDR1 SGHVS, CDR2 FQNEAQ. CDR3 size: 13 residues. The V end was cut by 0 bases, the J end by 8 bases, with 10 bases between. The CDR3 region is CASSLALGIEAFF. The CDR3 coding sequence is TGTGCCAGCAGCTTAGCCTTGGGCATCGAAGCTTTCTTT.

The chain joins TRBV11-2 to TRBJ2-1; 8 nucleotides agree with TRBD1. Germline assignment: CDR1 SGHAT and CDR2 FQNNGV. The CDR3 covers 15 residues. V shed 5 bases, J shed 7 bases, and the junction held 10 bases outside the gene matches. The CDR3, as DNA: TGTGCCAGCAGCAGAAGGACTCAGGGGGCAAATGAGCAGTTCTTC. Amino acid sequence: CASSRRTQGANEQFF.

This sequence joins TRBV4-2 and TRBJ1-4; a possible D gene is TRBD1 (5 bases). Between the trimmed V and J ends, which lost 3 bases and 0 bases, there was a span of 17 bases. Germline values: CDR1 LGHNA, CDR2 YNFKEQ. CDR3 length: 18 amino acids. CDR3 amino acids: CASSQLSGVDATNEKLFF. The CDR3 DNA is TGTGCCAGCAGCCAGCTGTCGGGGGTTGATGCAACTAATGAAAAACTGTTTTTT.